The sequence of this T cell receptor beta chain was determined in a study of blood T cell repertoires in COVID-19. On the study more broadly: COVID-19 samples collected from the United States, Italy and Spain covered acute and convalescent phases. Nucleic acid was either cDNA or gDNA, and it came from T cells, B-cell-depleted T cells, or PBMCs.

Per the original methods: Reference gene primer amplification gave estimated nucleated cell counts. The assay was immunoSEQ multiplex PCR, and TCRdb's table has in-frame clones only and misses some. The V and J calls and the clone size are those of that table, but D and trimming were determined from the DNA. Among tens of thousands of clones, roughly four fifths were seen once, and the ten largest hold approximately 20%. This CDR3 spans 15 amino acids. Germline assignment: CDR1 SGHRS and CDR2 YFSETQ. The ends were cut back, 6 bases at V and 4 bases at J, with 20 bases in the middle. The source material was peripheral blood. This sequence joins TRBV5-1 and TRBJ2-7, with a tentative D call TRBD1 (5 bases). This clonotype originated in a woman between 70 and 85 years old with acute or convalescent COVID-19. The CDR3 reads CASKWGMVEGYEQYF. CDR3 sequence (DNA): TGCGCCAGCAAATGGGGCATGGTAGAAGGTTACGAGCAGTACTTC.